This T cell receptor beta chain was documented in a study of T cell clusters in autoimmune cytopenias. Each sample's input was 250 ng genomic DNA, about 38,000 genome equivalents. One tube held mixed TRB-A and TRB-B primer pools for touch-down PCR. TCRdb re-called the multiplex PCR reads; every CDR3 protein appears as one record, without DNA. This sample's clone table lists fewer than 10,000 distinct CDR3 sequences. The CDR3 covers 14 residues. CDR1 is SGHAT, CDR2 FQNNGV, per germline. This chain connects TRBV11-2 to TRBJ2-1; checking the TCRdb D call of TRBD1 is not possible without DNA. The receptor's source is a human donor with an autoimmune cytopenia or autoimmune hepatitis (not recorded which). The sample was peripheral blood. The CDR3 spells CASSWDRPSREQFF.